Listed here is a single T cell receptor beta chain. Its antigen is currently unknown. These data belong to a study of siplizumab effects on memory and regulatory T cells. Study results and caveats: Controls showed an average of approximately 27% Treg-derived mappable alloreactive CD4+ clones, while siplizumab showed about 71%. The alloresponse seemed to draw substantially on naive T cells, which appeared more diverse than memory cells. Assignment of a naive or memory phenotype failed for roughly 80-96% of the proliferating CD4+ or CD8+ clones.

This CDR3 contains 13 residues. Germline-derived CDR1 and CDR2 are MGHRA and YSYEKL. V dropped 4 bases and J dropped 6 bases, with 10 bases sitting between them. Assay: immunoSEQ multiplex PCR; the TCRdb copy retains only in-frame clones and omits some. The table lists 70,000 to 100,000 clones, approximately 94% of them singletons, with roughly 7.1% in the top ten. The V and J genes are TRBV4-1 and TRBJ2-1; no reliable D call. The source is a human donor in good health. Input material: CD8+ T cells sorted from blood. The CDR3, as DNA: TGCGCCAGCAGCCCCCAGAGTCTCAATGAGCAGTTCTTC. This encodes CASSPQSLNEQFF.